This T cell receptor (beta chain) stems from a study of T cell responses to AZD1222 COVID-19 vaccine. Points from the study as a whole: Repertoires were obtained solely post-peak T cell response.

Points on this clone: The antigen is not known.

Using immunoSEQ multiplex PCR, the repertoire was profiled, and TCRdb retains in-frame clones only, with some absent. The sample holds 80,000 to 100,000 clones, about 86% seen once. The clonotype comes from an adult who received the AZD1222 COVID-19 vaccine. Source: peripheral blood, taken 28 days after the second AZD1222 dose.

CDR3 amino acids: CASSLGATYEQYF. The CDR3 nucleotides read TGTGCCAGCAGCTTAGGGGCTACTTACGAGCAGTACTTC. The chain employs TRBV7-3 and TRBJ2-7; possible D gene TRBD1, 5 bases. CDR3 length equals 13 residues. The V and J ends lost 2 bases and 4 bases respectively, with 9 bases between them. Per germline, CDR1 SGHTA and CDR2 FQGTGA.